This paragraph covers one TCR beta chain sequence. Libraries were prepared by immunoSEQ multiplex PCR; TCRdb keeps only in-frame clonotypes and omits some of them. This sample has 150,000 to 200,000 clones; approximately 80% occur once, and the top ten carry 4.5% to 6.5%. The record originates from a study of blood T cell repertoires in COVID-19. Cohorts were assigned according to the clinical history that participants reported. This CDR3 is 14 amino acids long. Deletions cut 5 bases from V and 0 bases from J, with 10 bases between. Germline CDR1 and CDR2: MNHEY and SVGAGI. Sequenced input: PBMCs or T cells enriched from blood (not recorded which). This clonotype was obtained from a woman aged 60 to 75 with acute COVID-19. The genes are TRBV6-5 and TRBJ1-1; weak D call: TRBD1 (5 bases). For the CDR3, the DNA is TGTGCCAGCAGTCCAGGGTGGATGAACACTGAAGCTTTCTTT. This sequence encodes CASSPGWMNTEAFF.